The 20 T cell receptor beta chains below come from one sample, sequenced in a study of blood T cell repertoires in COVID-19 (dated by TCRdb to about 2020). Receptor libraries were prepared by the immunoSEQ multiplex PCR assay. TCRdb took over this immuneACCESS table, retaining in-frame rearrangements with V and J assigned. Such tables are incomplete; in checked studies, under half of the missing clones stem from an unresolved V gene, and the remainder is unexplained. For this sample there are around 87,000 clones; around four fifths appear just once. The ten largest clones add up to roughly 16% of the sample. Specimen: peripheral blood. These receptors were obtained from a human donor in a cohort sampled during active COVID-19.

J is TRBJ2-3 and V is TRBV28; 14 bases match TRBD2. V dropped 2 bases and J dropped 3; count of bases not matched to a gene: 7. From germline, CDR1 is MDHEN and CDR2 SYDVKM. The CDR3 contains 18 residues. As DNA, the CDR3 is TGTGCCAGCAGTTTAGAAAGCGGGACTAGCGGGAGTACAGATACGCAGTATTTT. Protein product: CASSLESGTSGSTDTQYF.

V and J are TRBV19 and TRBJ1-5; D is undetermined. Germline V gene lookup returns CDR1 LNHDA and CDR2 SQIVND (reference sequence). V dropped 3 bases and J dropped 2 bases, with 14 bases sitting between them. The CDR3 sequence is 16 residues long. This CDR3 is CASSILSFQGNQPQHF. The DNA of the CDR3 is TGTGCCAGTAGTATTTTAAGTTTTCAGGGCAATCAGCCCCAGCATTTT. Using reference TRBV19 and TRBJ1-5 for the parts outside the CDR3, the full variable domain is DGGITQSPKYLFRKEGQNVTLSCEQNLNHDAMYWYRQDPGQGLRLIYYSQIVNDFQKGDIAEGYSVSREKKESFPLTVTSAQKNPTAFYLCASSILSFQGNQPQHFGDGTRLSIL.

The V call is TRBV5-6, the J call TRBJ1-3, with TRBD1 identical over 12 bases. This CDR3 contains 14 residues. From germline, CDR1 is SGHDT and CDR2 YYEEEE. Trimming at V came to 5 bases and at J to 9 bases, leaving 6 bases not matched to a gene. As DNA, the CDR3 is TGTGCCAGCAGTTCGGGACAGGGGGCACTCACCATATATTTT. This codes for CASSSGQGALTIYF.

This rearrangement joins TRBV29-1 to TRBJ1-2; 12 bases agree with TRBD1. The CDR3 consists of 17 residues. J was trimmed by 7 bases and V by 2 bases; bases with no gene match: 14. Germline assignment: CDR1 SQVTM and CDR2 ANQGSEA. DNA of the CDR3: TGCAGCGTTGAATTAGCGGGACAGGGGGCCTCTTTACGTGGCTACACCTTC. Translation: CSVELAGQGASLRGYTF.

The chain has TRBV5-1 and TRBJ2-5, with 11 positions matching TRBD1. The CDR3 sequence is 15 residues long. The V gene's germline CDR1 is SGHRS and CDR2 YFSETQ. The V and J ends lost 3 bases and 4 bases, in that order; junction bases with no gene match: 5. CDR3 in amino acids: CASSWTGGAGETQYF. DNA for the CDR3: TGCGCCAGCAGCTGGACAGGGGGCGCGGGAGAGACCCAGTACTTC.

The chain is built from TRBV28 and TRBJ1-2; a weak D match, TRBD1 (5 bases). V lost 4 bases and J lost 0, with 9 bases in between. Germline V gene sequence: CDR1 MDHEN, CDR2 SYDVKM. CDR3 length: 14 residues. CDR3 in DNA: TGTGCCAGCAGTTCGCCGACAGCTAACTATGGCTACACCTTC. Its translation: CASSSPTANYGYTF.

This chain uses TRBV11-2 with TRBJ2-2; 8 bases are shared with TRBD2. The CDR3 covers 17 residues. V gave up 4 bases and J gave up 5 bases; unmatched junction bases: 12. Germline V gene data show CDR1 as SGHAT and CDR2 as FQNNGV. CDR3 sequence: CASSSPRAGAATGELFF. DNA for the CDR3: TGTGCCAGCAGCTCTCCAAGAGCGGGGGCCGCGACCGGGGAGCTGTTTTTT.

The chain is built from TRBV5-6 and TRBJ2-7, with 11 bases fitting TRBD1. Per germline, CDR1 SGHDT and CDR2 YYEEEE. V trimming: 0 bases; J trimming: 6 bases; junction bases outside the gene matches: 8. The CDR3 consists of 16 residues. CDR3 DNA: TGTGCCAGCAGCTTGGGGTCGGACAGGGGGCGTCGCGAGCAGTACTTC. As protein: CASSLGSDRGRREQYF.

The gene calls are TRBV6-2 or TRBV6-3 and TRBJ2-1; 8 bases fit TRBD1. CDR1 is MNHEY, CDR2 SVGEGT, per germline. The CDR3 covers 14 residues. Trimming removed 6 bases from V and 4 bases from J; junction bases left unmatched: 5. CDR3 DNA sequence: TGTGCCAGCAGCGACAGGGGAGGATACAATGAGCAGTTCTTC. Protein product: CASSDRGGYNEQFF.

The chain has TRBV6-5 and TRBJ2-7; D is undetermined. Germline-derived CDR1 and CDR2 are MNHEY and SVGAGI. The CDR3 length is 15 residues. V was shortened by 0 bases and J by 2 bases, with 11 bases between the two germline ends. CDR3 sequence: CASSYSTVGAYEQYF. The CDR3 nucleotides are TGTGCCAGCAGTTACTCGACTGTTGGCGCCTACGAGCAGTACTTC.

This chain uses TRBV27 with TRBJ2-3; D might be TRBD1 (6 bases). V lost 7 bases to trimming and J lost 6 bases, with 11 bases between them. Germline V gene sequence: CDR1 MNHEY, CDR2 SMNVEV (reference sequence). The CDR3 runs to 12 residues. This CDR3 is CASNRDIDTQYF. The CDR3 DNA sequence: TGTGCCAGCAATCGGGACATTGATACGCAGTATTTT.

The chain employs TRBV5-1 and TRBJ1-1, with D possibly matching TRBD1 (6 bases). Per germline, CDR1 SGHRS and CDR2 YFSETQ. V lost 4 bases and J 4 bases, leaving 14 bases between the germline ends. There are 14 residues in the CDR3. The CDR3, as DNA: TGCGCCAGCAGCGCCACAGGGACGATCACTGAAGCTTTCTTT. It yields the protein CASSATGTITEAFF.

The V call is TRBV7-3, the J call TRBJ2-6, with unresolved D. Germline V CDR1 and CDR2: SGHTA, FQGTGA. CDR3 length equals 15 residues. With 2 bases removed from V and 1 base from J, the gap between germline ends came to 6 bases. This CDR3 is CASSLQASGANVLTF. DNA of the CDR3: TGTGCCAGCAGCTTACAGGCTTCTGGGGCCAACGTCCTGACTTTC.

This chain joins TRBV14 and TRBJ1-6, with TRBD1 matching 7 bases. The CDR3 consists of 14 residues. In germline, CDR1 is SGHDN, CDR2 FVKESK. The V gene end was trimmed by 4 bases and the J gene end by 7 bases; junction bases not matched to a gene: 4. The CDR3 is CASSLGTANSPLHF. The CDR3 DNA sequence: TGTGCCAGCAGCCTAGGGACAGCCAATTCACCCCTCCACTTT.

The rearrangement joins TRBV19 to TRBJ1-2; D possibly corresponds to TRBD1 (5 bases). V was pared by 0 bases and J by 3 bases, with 5 bases between. Germline V gene lookup returns CDR1 LNHDA and CDR2 SQIVND (reference sequence). The CDR3 is made up of 13 amino acids. CDR3 nucleotides: TGTGCCAGTAGTATAGACAGGGACTATGGCTACACCTTC. It encodes CASSIDRDYGYTF.

The chain couples TRBV29-1 to TRBJ2-3; 7 bases are a match to TRBD1. CDR3 length: 12 amino acids. Germline CDR1 SQVTM, CDR2 ANQGSEA. J was trimmed by 5 bases and V by 4 bases; bases with no gene match: 3. DNA for the CDR3: TGCAGCGTTGGTAGACAGGGAGATACGCAGTATTTT. It translates to CSVGRQGDTQYF.

The chain uses TRBV3-1 (or the pseudogene TRBV3-2) and TRBJ1-3; possibly TRBD1 for D (5 bases). The CDR3 is 15 residues long. From germline, CDR1 is LGHDT and CDR2 YNNKEL (reference sequence). V was clipped by 7 bases and J by 3 bases, with 16 bases between them. The CDR3, as DNA: TGTGCCAGCAAGTTTGATGCAGGGTATGGAAACACCATATATTTT. Translation gives CASKFDAGYGNTIYF.

V and J are TRBV19 and TRBJ2-5, with TRBD1 as a possible D gene (5 bases). V lost 3 bases and J 4 bases, leaving 9 bases between the germline ends. The CDR3 is 13 residues long. The V gene's germline CDR1 is LNHDA and CDR2 SQIVND (reference sequence). Here the CDR3 DNA reads TGTGCCAGTAGTATGGGGCAGGGAGAGACCCAGTACTTC. This translates into CASSMGQGETQYF.

The table lists this clone with a few counts. The chain recombines TRBV28 with TRBJ1-6, with 10 bases identical to TRBD1. CDR3 length: 18 amino acids. Trimming cost V 5 bases and J 8 bases; bases outside gene matches: 15. Germline V CDR1 and CDR2: MDHEN, SYDVKM. Here the CDR3 DNA reads TGTGCCAGCAGTCCCTACGGGACAGGGGCCGGGGGTGATTCACCCCTCCACTTT. This translates into CASSPYGTGAGGDSPLHF.

The V and J genes are TRBV11-3 and TRBJ2-1; 11 positions match TRBD2. Germline assignment: CDR1 SGHNT and CDR2 YENEEA. J gave up 9 bases and V 5 bases, and 9 bases lay outside the gene matches. The CDR3 extends over 15 amino acids. CDR3 DNA: TGTGCCAGCAGCCAAGGGCTAGCGGGAGGAGGTGAGCAGTTCTTC. This translates into CASSQGLAGGGEQFF. The full variable domain, with the rest looked up from reference TRBV11-3 and TRBJ2-1, is EAGVVQSPRYKIIEKKQPVAFWCNPISGHNTLYWYLQNLGQGPELLIRYENEEAVDDSQLPKDRFSAERLKGVDSTLKIQPAELGDSAVYLCASSQGLAGGGEQFFGPGTRLTVL.